This T cell receptor beta chain is from a study of persistence of HIV-infected CD4 T cells. Findings and limits, study-wide: Degenerate expanded CDR3beta sequences were enriched among CMV- and Gag-responding cells.

Cells were stimulated with CMV-infected fibroblast lysates at roughly 10 ug/mL. CD4+ T cells upregulating both CD40 ligand and CD69 were sorted as responding cells. Suppressive ART was started during chronic HIV-1 infection in these adults. Donors had CD4+ T cell counts above 400 cells/uL and were CMV-seropositive. With respect to this clone: Its antigen is undetermined.

Germline V lookup: CDR1 SGHDN, CDR2 FVKESK. The trim removed 2 bases at V and 5 bases at J, leaving 16 bases unmatched. The CDR3 has 18 residues. This was the immunoSEQ version 4 assay in survey mode. Repertoires were generated with immunoSEQ multiplex PCR, while TCRdb's copy carries only in-frame clones and drops some. The sample has roughly 13,000 clones, over 60% seen once. The material was CD4+ T cells sorted from PBMCs after approximately 18-hour stimulation, obtained from a patient who received antiretroviral therapy. The sequence came from an adult man with HIV who was CMV-seropositive. This sequence joins TRBV14 and TRBJ2-7; 9 bases agree with TRBD2. The CDR3 loop reads CASSQSRLRGGRGDEQYF. The CDR3 DNA reads as TGTGCCAGCAGCCAATCACGACTGCGGGGGGGCCGGGGAGACGAGCAGTACTTC.